This T cell receptor (beta chain) emerged from a study of early T cells in non-severe SARS-CoV-2 infection. Study-wide context: Sequencing was performed on bulk RNA from unsorted whole blood, leaving chains unpaired.

Study results and caveats: Comparison of clonotypes with VDJdb favored anti-spike CD8 responses while missing private and CD4 specificities.

Unique molecular identifier tags were affixed to discrete cDNA molecules. TCRdb reprocessed the 5' RACE reads with MiXCR, giving one entry per CDR3 protein. The sample has tens of thousands of distinct CDR3 sequences; 8.5% to 10% are singletons. This clonotype was detected a few times. Its antigen is currently unknown. This receptor was identified in an adult who was a healthcare worker with PCR-confirmed SARS-CoV-2 infection or an uninfected control (not recorded which). Sequencing was performed on whole blood.

The CDR3 spells CASSWVGTTDSSSEQFF. The CDR3, as DNA: TGTGCCAGCAGCTGGGTCGGGACTACTGATTCTTCAAGTGAGCAGTTCTTC. V is TRBV7-2 and J is TRBJ2-1; 7 bases align to TRBD2. With V trimmed by 4 bases and J by 9 bases, 18 bases remained unmatched. CDR1 SGHTA and CDR2 FQGNSA come from the germline V gene. The CDR3 is 17 residues long.